The 20 T cell receptor beta chains in this list originate from one sample, sequenced in a study of vaccination and CD4 T cells after COVID-19. Their specific antigens are unknown. Treatment described: roughly 11-day PBMC culture with coronavirus spike peptide pools or control peptides (ViraFEST assay). Investigators obtained the unexposed donor's CD4+ T cells before the COVID-19 pandemic (2011-2018). Cultured CD4+ T cell DNA underwent sequencing with the Oncomine TCR Beta short-read assay. Cultured CD4+ T cells were the source of extracted genomic DNA. From the PCR reads, TCRdb called clonotypes with MiXCR, one entry per CDR3 protein. Of over 9,500 distinct CDR3 sequences in the sample, 30% to 35% were seen once. The material sequenced was CD4+ T cells from blood, cultured in vitro. The receptors come from a human donor in good health.

The V and J genes are TRBV5-4 and TRBJ2-5; D is tentatively TRBD1 or TRBD2 (5 bases each). The CDR3 totals 13 residues. Per the germline V gene, CDR1 is SGHNT and CDR2 is YYREEE (reference sequence). The V and J ends lost 3 bases and 2 bases respectively, with 8 bases between them. CDR3 sequence reads: CASSSGRQETQYF. The CDR3 nucleotides are TGTGCCAGCAGCTCGGGACGGCAAGAGACCCAGTACTTC.

In its sample, this clonotype was seen a few times. V and J are TRBV6-2 or TRBV6-3 and TRBJ2-5, with TRBD1 identical over 7 bases. Per the germline V gene, CDR1 is MNHEY and CDR2 is SVGEGT. V gave up 4 bases and J gave up 7 bases; unmatched junction bases: 12. The CDR3 consists of 15 residues. The CDR3 coding sequence is TGTGCCAGCAGTTCTCGGGGACAGCAAAGAGGGACCCAGTACTTC. Protein product: CASSSRGQQRGTQYF.

The CDR3 sequence is CASSQDSRGYGYTF. CDR3 DNA: TGCGCCAGCAGCCAAGATTCACGGGGCTATGGCTACACCTTC. The chain recombines TRBV4-3 with TRBJ1-2; no reliable D call. V was shortened by 0 bases and J by 4 bases, with 9 bases between the two germline ends. This CDR3 has 14 amino acids. Germline CDR1 reads LGHNA; CDR2 reads YSLEER.

The gene calls are TRBV6-2 or TRBV6-3 and TRBJ2-2; no reliable D call. The CDR3 consists of 12 residues. The V end lost 6 bases, the J end lost 5 bases, and 7 bases lay between the germline ends. Per germline, CDR1 MNHEY and CDR2 SVGEGT. The CDR3 loop is CASRAKTGELFF. The CDR3 DNA reads TGTGCCAGCAGGGCAAAAACCGGGGAGCTGTTTTTT.

This clonotype was observed a few times. The gene calls are TRBV20-1 and TRBJ1-5; perhaps TRBD1 as D (5 bases). The CDR3 has 12 amino acids. The germline CDR1 and CDR2 sequences are DFQATT and SNEGSKA (reference sequence). Between the trimmed V and J ends, which lost 3 bases and 3 bases, there was a span of 6 bases. CDR3 residues: CSASRDNQPQHF. Here the CDR3 DNA reads TGCAGTGCTAGCAGGGACAATCAGCCCCAGCATTTT.

In nucleotides, the CDR3 is TGTGCCAGCAGCAGACAGGGTATCGAGCAGTACTTC. It yields the protein CASSRQGIEQYF. The chain uses TRBV11-2 and TRBJ2-7; 7 positions match TRBD1. Germline V lookup: CDR1 SGHAT, CDR2 FQNNGV. The CDR3 runs 12 residues. With V trimmed by 5 bases and J by 6 bases, 4 bases remained unmatched.

The genes are TRBV6-1 and TRBJ2-5; TRBD2 agrees at 8 bases. Per germline, CDR1 MNHNS and CDR2 SASEGT. The trim removed 6 bases at V and 4 bases at J, leaving 13 bases unmatched. This CDR3 is 16 amino acids long. CDR3 loop: CASRRGTRSYGETQYF. The CDR3 DNA reads TGTGCCAGCAGACGTGGGACTAGAAGCTATGGAGAGACCCAGTACTTC.

The chain links TRBV28 to TRBJ1-1; the D is unclear. The CDR3 spans 13 residues. Germline-derived CDR1 and CDR2 are MDHEN and SYDVKM. V was shortened by 5 bases and J by 1 base, with 8 bases between the two germline ends. The CDR3: CASSPSWNTEAFF. The CDR3 nucleotides are TGTGCCAGCAGTCCCTCCTGGAACACTGAAGCTTTCTTT.

The chain couples TRBV23-1 to TRBJ2-7, with D hard to call. TRBV23-1 is assigned to the ORF class and has an uncertain function. V was trimmed by 4 bases and J by 1 base, leaving 11 bases between them. The CDR3 totals 14 residues. The chain's CDR3 is CASSPSRLSYEQYF. The CDR3 DNA reads as TGCGCCAGCAGTCCGTCCAGGCTATCCTACGAGCAGTACTTC.

This clonotype was counted only a few times. This chain links TRBV20-1 with TRBJ2-3; 13 bases are shared with TRBD2. V dropped 5 bases and J dropped 2; count of bases not matched to a gene: 4. CDR3 length: 15 amino acids. Germline V gene sequence: CDR1 DFQATT, CDR2 SNEGSKA (reference sequence). The CDR3 bases are TGCAGTGCTCCGACTAGCGGGAGGACCACAGATACGCAGTATTTT. This sequence encodes CSAPTSGRTTDTQYF.

The sample holds a few counts of this clonotype. The chain joins TRBV6-1 to TRBJ1-6; the D is unclear. There are 15 residues in the CDR3. Trimming cost V 0 bases and J 9 bases, with 12 bases left between them. Germline V gene sequence: CDR1 MNHNS, CDR2 SASEGT. The CDR3 here is CASSEAWVRISPLHF. For the CDR3, the DNA is TGTGCCAGCAGTGAAGCGTGGGTTAGAATTTCACCCCTCCACTTT.

This chain links TRBV27 with TRBJ2-5; 7 bases are shared with TRBD2. The CDR3 is 14 residues long. Trimming removed 5 bases from V and 5 bases from J; junction bases left unmatched: 8. Germline CDR1 reads MNHEY; CDR2 reads SMNVEV (reference sequence). CDR3 sequence: CASSGGQGGETQYF. Here the CDR3 DNA reads TGTGCCAGCAGTGGGGGTCAGGGAGGGGAGACCCAGTACTTC.

The chain uses TRBV5-4 and TRBJ1-2, with D perhaps TRBD1 (5 bases). V shed 0 bases and J shed 6 bases, with 18 bases lying between them. CDR3 length equals 16 residues. Germline-derived CDR1 and CDR2 are SGHNT and YYREEE (reference sequence). CDR3 sequence (DNA): TGTGCCAGCAGCTTGGGAGGCGCAGGGAGGGATAATGGCTACACCTTC. Protein product: CASSLGGAGRDNGYTF.

The rearrangement uses TRBV5-1 and TRBJ2-2; 11 bases fit TRBD2. Per germline, CDR1 SGHRS and CDR2 YFSETQ. The V segment lost 7 bases and the J segment 4 bases; nucleotides outside the gene matches: 3. This CDR3 spans 14 amino acids. CDR3 loop: CASVAGGATGELFF. CDR3 nucleotide sequence: TGCGCCAGCGTAGCGGGAGGGGCCACCGGGGAGCTGTTTTTT.

This clonotype was counted between two and nine times. This chain links TRBV7-2 with TRBJ1-6, with D unclear. CDR1 and CDR2 (germline): SGHTA, FQGNSA. The V gene lost 6 bases and the J gene lost 0 bases, with 3 bases spanning the gap. The CDR3 length is 13 residues. CDR3 protein: CASSRSYNSPLHF. The DNA for the CDR3 is TGTGCCAGCAGTCGCTCCTATAATTCACCCCTCCACTTT. Variable domain in full (rest from reference TRBV7-2 and TRBJ1-6): GAGVSQSPSNKVTEKGKDVELRCDPISGHTALYWYRQSLGQGLEFLIYFQGNSAPDKSGLPSDRFSAERTGGSVSTLTIQRTQQEDSAVYLCASSRSYNSPLHFGNGTRLTVT.

This clonotype was detected only a few times. The J gene is TRBJ2-4, the V gene TRBV28; 8 positions agree with TRBD1. There are 12 residues in the CDR3. Trimming cost V 5 bases and J 6 bases; bases outside gene matches: 0. CDR1 is MDHEN and CDR2 is SYDVKM in the germline V gene. The chain's CDR3 is CASSGQGNIQYF. In DNA, the CDR3 is TGTGCCAGCAGTGGACAGGGAAACATTCAGTACTTC.

The chain recombines TRBV4-3 with TRBJ2-7; weak D call: TRBD2 (6 bases). V was clipped by 0 bases and J by 2 bases, with 14 bases between them. The CDR3 loop spans 16 amino acids. Germline V lookup: CDR1 LGHNA, CDR2 YSLEER. The CDR3, as DNA: TGCGCCAGCAGCCAAGATCTTGGGACTCAGACCTACGAGCAGTACTTC. Its protein product is CASSQDLGTQTYEQYF.

The chain recombines TRBV28 with TRBJ1-1; D unclear. Trimming removed 5 bases from V and 2 bases from J, with 15 bases in between. This CDR3 comprises 15 residues. Germline CDR1 and CDR2: MDHEN and SYDVKM. CDR3 DNA: TGTGCCAGCAGTCCCCCTTTGGACGGTAACACTGAAGCTTTCTTT. It codes for CASSPPLDGNTEAFF.

About this clonotype: The junction differs from germline at one of its ends, possibly a read error. This sequence joins TRBV5-6 and TRBJ2-7; TRBD1 matches at 7 bases. Per the germline V gene, CDR1 is SGHDT and CDR2 is YYEEEE. This CDR3 spans 14 amino acids. The CDR3 sequence is CASTLVTGIHEQYF. In DNA form, the CDR3 reads TGTGCCAGCACCTTGGTGACAGGGATCCACGAGCAGTACTTC.

The gene calls are TRBV6-1 and TRBJ1-2, with D perhaps TRBD1 (6 bases). V was clipped by 4 bases and J by 4 bases, with 10 bases between them. The CDR3 has 13 residues. Germline V gene data show CDR1 as MNHNS and CDR2 as SASEGT. The DNA for the CDR3 is TGTGCCAGCAGTGCTTCAGGGGCCTATGGCTACACCTTC. Translating gives CASSASGAYGYTF.